The next 32 T cell receptor beta chains were all read from a single sample in a study of blood T cell repertoires in COVID-19. The table came from immunoSEQ multiplex PCR; TCRdb's copy has only in-frame clones and leaves some out. The sample lists some 130,000 clones, around 81% occurring once. Material: peripheral blood. These receptors were taken from a human donor in a cohort sampled during active COVID-19.

The chain joins TRBV4-2 to TRBJ1-4; 8 positions match TRBD1. The CDR3 loop spans 21 amino acids. V shed 0 bases and J 4 bases; nucleotides not matched to a gene: 19. Per germline, CDR1 LGHNA and CDR2 YNFKEQ. The CDR3 loop is CASSQDYGRTGSSRGNEKLFF. CDR3 in DNA: TGTGCCAGCAGCCAAGATTATGGGCGGACAGGGTCAAGTAGGGGTAATGAAAAACTGTTTTTT.

This clone was counted between two and nine times. The V gene is TRBV10-3, the J gene TRBJ1-2, with D hard to call. V dropped 4 bases and J dropped 8 bases, with 20 bases sitting between them. The germline V gene has CDR1 ENHRY and CDR2 SYGVKD. This CDR3 has 15 amino acids. The CDR3 loop is CAISVSPGPRGGYTF. The CDR3 bases are TGTGCCATCAGTGTCTCGCCCGGGCCCCGAGGGGGCTACACCTTC.

The V gene is TRBV9, the J gene TRBJ1-1; no clear D. Germline CDR1 SGDLS, CDR2 YYNGEE. The CDR3 is 13 residues long. V shed 3 bases and J shed 0 bases, with 6 bases lying between them. The CDR3, as DNA: TGTGCCAGCAGCGCACAAGTGAACACTGAAGCTTTCTTT. It codes for CASSAQVNTEAFF.

The V gene is TRBV6-1, the J gene TRBJ1-2; TRBD1 is a possible D gene (5 bases). Germline V gene sequence: CDR1 MNHNS, CDR2 SASEGT. V was trimmed by 1 base and J by 4 bases, leaving 13 bases between them. This CDR3 has 15 residues. The CDR3 DNA reads TGTGCCAGCAGTGAAGACGGGGGAAAGGGCTATGGCTACACCTTC. Translation: CASSEDGGKGYGYTF.

In this sample, this clone turned up a few times. The chain combines TRBV4-1 with TRBJ2-7; a weak D match, TRBD1 (6 bases). The CDR3 contains 15 residues. Germline CDR1 is MGHRA and CDR2 is YSYEKL. V was pared by 1 base and J by 3 bases, with 13 bases between. Here the CDR3 DNA reads TGCGCCAGCAGCCAAGGACCCGGACAGAACTACGAGCAGTACTTC. Protein product: CASSQGPGQNYEQYF.

The gene calls are TRBV15 and TRBJ1-1, with 11 bases lining up with TRBD1. Germline V gene lookup returns CDR1 LNHNV and CDR2 YYDKDF (reference sequence). V was clipped by 6 bases and J by 5 bases; unmatched bases: 8. There are 15 residues in the CDR3. This chain's CDR3 is CATSRTGGAGTEAFF. CDR3 sequence (DNA): TGTGCCACCAGTCGGACAGGGGGCGCGGGAACTGAAGCTTTCTTT.

The CDR3 spells CSVVAGVSLEQYF. In nucleotides, the CDR3 is TGCAGCGTTGTGGCGGGGGTGAGTCTCGAGCAGTACTTC. V usage is TRBV29-1 and J usage is TRBJ2-7, with 7 bases aligning to TRBD2. The CDR3 covers 13 residues. V lost 4 bases and J lost 6; bases outside the gene matches: 9. Germline V gene lookup returns CDR1 SQVTM and CDR2 ANQGSEA.

This chain joins TRBV29-1 and TRBJ2-3, with D possibly being TRBD2 (5 bases). Germline loops: CDR1 SQVTM, CDR2 ANQGSEA. This CDR3 is built from 13 residues. The V gene lost 4 bases and the J gene lost 3 bases, with 11 bases spanning the gap. The chain's CDR3 is CSVVRGITDTQYF. CDR3 nucleotide sequence: TGCAGCGTTGTTCGAGGGATAACAGATACGCAGTATTTT.

The chain employs TRBV5-1 and TRBJ2-3; 9 bases match TRBD2. This CDR3 comprises 15 residues. Per the germline V gene, CDR1 is SGHRS and CDR2 is YFSETQ. Trimming took 7 bases from V and 4 from J; bases not matched to a gene: 10. CDR3 region: CASQQRGAGADTQYF. For the CDR3, the DNA is TGCGCCAGCCAGCAGCGGGGGGCAGGGGCAGATACGCAGTATTTT.

In this sample, this clone turned up a few times. The V call is TRBV27, the J call TRBJ2-3, with D unclear. Deletions cut 5 bases from V and 2 bases from J, with 5 bases between. Germline V CDR1 and CDR2: MNHEY, SMNVEV (reference sequence). The CDR3 totals 12 residues. Here the CDR3 DNA reads TGTGCCAGCAGTCAAAACACAGATACGCAGTATTTT. Its translation: CASSQNTDTQYF.

J is TRBJ2-7 and V is TRBV28, with 7 positions matching TRBD1. In germline, CDR1 is MDHEN, CDR2 SYDVKM. J lost 0 bases, V lost 5 bases, and 4 bases had no gene match. The CDR3 has 14 amino acids. CDR3 sequence reads: CASSPDRVSYEQYF. The CDR3 DNA reads as TGTGCCAGCAGTCCCGACAGGGTCTCCTACGAGCAGTACTTC.

V gene TRBV6-5 combines with J gene TRBJ1-4; no clear D gene. Trimming pared 10 bases from V and 3 bases from J, leaving 15 bases between. Germline V gene lookup returns CDR1 MNHEY and CDR2 SVGAGI. The CDR3 contains 14 residues. Here the CDR3 reads CATTETRANEKLFF. The CDR3 nucleotides are TGTGCCACCACCGAGACGAGGGCTAATGAAAAACTGTTTTTT.

This clone was seen only once. The rearrangement uses TRBV6-1 and TRBJ2-1; 8 nucleotides align to TRBD2. The CDR3 has 14 residues. In germline, CDR1 is MNHNS, CDR2 SASEGT. Trimming at V came to 0 bases and at J to 10 bases, leaving 5 bases not matched to a gene. The CDR3, as DNA: TGTGCCAGCAGTGAAGCGCTTCGGGGGGGAGAGCAGTTCTTC. It yields the protein CASSEALRGGEQFF.

The chain uses TRBV29-1 and TRBJ2-1, with D possibly TRBD1 on 5 matching bases. Germline V gives CDR1 SQVTM, CDR2 ANQGSEA. V was clipped by 5 bases and J by 3 bases, with 11 bases between them. This CDR3 is built from 13 residues. Here the CDR3 reads CSVLTENYNEQFF. In DNA, the CDR3 is TGCAGCGTTCTGACAGAAAACTACAATGAGCAGTTCTTC.

This clone has only one observation. The chain has TRBV2 and TRBJ2-3; 8 nucleotides agree with TRBD2. J was trimmed by 6 bases and V by 7 bases; bases with no gene match: 15. There are 16 residues in the CDR3. Looked up from germline, CDR1 is SNHLY and CDR2 is FYNNEI. CDR3 DNA: TGTGCCAGCAACAGGATAGCGGGGCTCGGGGCGGATACGCAGTATTTT. The encoded protein is CASNRIAGLGADTQYF.

This clone appeared a few times. The chain recombines TRBV5-8 with TRBJ2-2, with a tentative D call TRBD1 (6 bases). Trimming pared 7 bases from V and 3 bases from J, leaving 13 bases between. Germline lookup yields CDR1 SGHTS and CDR2 YDEGEE. The CDR3 totals 14 residues. CDR3 coding DNA: TGTGCCAGCGCAGGGGTTTCGTACACCGGGGAGCTGTTTTTT. Protein product: CASAGVSYTGELFF.

V usage is TRBV6-6 and J usage is TRBJ1-6; the D gene is possibly TRBD1 (5 bases). In germline, CDR1 is MNHNY, CDR2 SVGAGI (reference sequence). V lost 6 bases to trimming and J lost 14 bases, with 20 bases between them. The CDR3 length is 14 residues. The CDR3, as DNA: TGTGCCAGCAGCGCAGCCGGGGGAGGTGGGGCCCTCCACTTT. The encoded protein is CASSAAGGGGALHF.

The chain uses TRBV5-1 and TRBJ1-1; D remains unclear. CDR1 is SGHRS and CDR2 is YFSETQ in the germline V gene. The CDR3 sequence is 15 residues long. The V end was cut by 2 bases, the J end by 2 bases, with 13 bases between. Here the CDR3 DNA reads TGCGCCAGCAGCTTAAGGAGGGCCCAAAACACTGAAGCTTTCTTT. Its translation is CASSLRRAQNTEAFF.

This clone was observed a single time. This sequence joins TRBV4-2 and TRBJ2-1, with TRBD2 matching over 9 bases. There are 16 residues in the CDR3. The ends lost 0 bases at V and 4 bases at J; junction bases unmatched: 4. The germline CDR1 and CDR2 sequences are LGHNA and YNFKEQ. The DNA for the CDR3 is TGTGCCAGCAGCCAAGATTTGGCGGGGGGGTACAATGAGCAGTTCTTC. Protein product: CASSQDLAGGYNEQFF.

The chain joins TRBV30 to TRBJ1-2, with TRBD1 identical over 8 bases. Germline CDR1 is GTSNPN and CDR2 is SVGIG (reference sequence). The CDR3 is made up of 14 amino acids. Trimming removed 0 bases from V and 6 bases from J; junction bases left unmatched: 6. In DNA form, the CDR3 reads TGTGCCTGGAGTGTACACAGGGGGGGAAATGGCTACACCTTC. Its translation: CAWSVHRGGNGYTF.

This chain joins TRBV3-1 (or the pseudogene TRBV3-2) and TRBJ1-4; TRBD1 aligns across 9 bases. J lost 6 bases, V lost 4 bases, and 3 bases had no gene match. The CDR3 is made up of 14 amino acids. The V gene's germline CDR1 is LGHDT and CDR2 YNNKEL (reference sequence). CDR3 nucleotides: TGTGCCAGCAGCCGGTGGACAGGGGATGAAAAACTGTTTTTT. Amino acids: CASSRWTGDEKLFF.

V usage is TRBV2 and J usage is TRBJ2-5; TRBD1 matches at 7 bases. Per the germline V gene, CDR1 is SNHLY and CDR2 is FYNNEI. V was pared by 7 bases and J by 2 bases, with 1 base of the junction left unmatched. The CDR3 is 12 amino acids. The CDR3 reads CASNRGQETQYF. DNA of the CDR3: TGTGCCAGCAACAGGGGACAAGAGACCCAGTACTTC.

This clone was found a few times. This chain joins TRBV12-3 or TRBV12-4 and TRBJ1-1, with unresolved D. CDR3 size: 11 residues. V was cut by 6 bases and J by 12 bases, with 14 bases left in between. Here the CDR3 reads CASSSGSGSFF. Written as DNA, the CDR3 is TGTGCCAGCAGCTCGGGGTCCGGCTCTTTCTTT.

The chain is built from TRBV2 and TRBJ2-1; the match to TRBD2 covers 8 bases. CDR1 is SNHLY and CDR2 is FYNNEI in the germline V gene. The CDR3 has 12 residues. Unmatched junction bases numbered 3, after V lost 8 bases and J lost 6 bases. CDR3 DNA sequence: TGTGCCAGCCGGGGGGGTGGCAATGAGCAGTTCTTC. Protein sequence: CASRGGGNEQFF. Supplemented by reference TRBV2 and TRBJ2-1, the full variable domain reads EPEVTQTPSHQVTQMGQEVILRCVPISNHLYFYWYRQILGQKVEFLVSFYNNEISEKSEIFDDQFSVERPDGSNFTLKIRSTKLEDSAMYFCASRGGGNEQFFGPGTRLTVL.

This clone showed up just a few times. This chain connects TRBV7-6 to TRBJ1-4; D might be TRBD1 (6 bases). CDR3 length equals 15 residues. The V gene's germline CDR1 is SGHVS and CDR2 FNYEAQ. Trimming took 2 bases from V and 7 from J, leaving 14 bases between them. CDR3 residues: CASSLRRGGGEKLFF. In nucleotides, the CDR3 is TGTGCCAGCAGCTTACGGCGGGGAGGGGGTGAAAAACTGTTTTTT.

The V call is TRBV2, the J call TRBJ2-5; 16 bases align to TRBD2. The germline V gene has CDR1 SNHLY and CDR2 FYNNEI. J gave up 2 bases and V 4 bases, and 7 bases lay outside the gene matches. The CDR3 has 18 amino acids. This CDR3 is CASSGPGLAGGRQETQYF. CDR3 sequence (DNA): TGTGCCAGCAGTGGGCCGGGACTAGCGGGGGGGAGGCAAGAGACCCAGTACTTC. The full variable domain, in which reference TRBV2 and TRBJ2-5 provide the parts outside the CDR3, is EPEVTQTPSHQVTQMGQEVILRCVPISNHLYFYWYRQILGQKVEFLVSFYNNEISEKSEIFDDQFSVERPDGSNFTLKIRSTKLEDSAMYFCASSGPGLAGGRQETQYFGPGTRLLVL.

The V call is TRBV6-5, the J call TRBJ1-2; D is possibly TRBD1 (5 bases). The germline V gene encodes CDR1 MNHEY and CDR2 SVGAGI. Trimming left V 5 bases short and J 6 bases short, with 16 bases between. CDR3 length: 14 amino acids. CDR3 protein: CASSTPEGLHGYTF. The DNA of the CDR3 is TGTGCCAGCAGTACCCCGGAGGGGCTCCATGGCTACACCTTC.

The rearrangement joins TRBV19 to TRBJ2-7; 7 bases align to TRBD1. Germline lookup yields CDR1 LNHDA and CDR2 SQIVND (reference sequence). J was trimmed by 3 bases and V by 8 bases; bases with no gene match: 4. The CDR3 runs 12 residues. DNA of the CDR3: TGTGCCAGTGCAAGGGACAGCTACGAGCAGTACTTC. Amino acid sequence: CASARDSYEQYF. Drawing the rest from reference TRBV19 and TRBJ2-7, the complete variable domain is DGGITQSPKYLFRKEGQNVTLSCEQNLNHDAMYWYRQDPGQGLRLIYYSQIVNDFQKGDIAEGYSVSREKKESFPLTVTSAQKNPTAFYLCASARDSYEQYFGPGTRLTVT.

The chain combines TRBV6-6 with TRBJ2-6; D is ambiguous. The germline CDR1 and CDR2 sequences are MNHNY and SVGAGI (reference sequence). The CDR3 is made up of 17 amino acids. Trimming took off 7 bases at V and 0 bases at J, with 16 bases between the two ends. The CDR3 DNA reads TGTGCCAGCATTCGGGTCGTTGAGCCCTCTGGGGCCAACGTCCTGACTTTC. Protein product: CASIRVVEPSGANVLTF.

This clone was seen at least ten times. The chain recombines TRBV27 with TRBJ2-3; D unclear. The CDR3 runs to 16 residues. The germline V and J ends were trimmed by 2 bases and 0 bases, with 12 bases remaining between them. The germline gives CDR1 MNHEY, CDR2 SMNVEV (reference sequence). CDR3 region: CASSLDFPTSTDTQYF. The CDR3 bases are TGTGCCAGCAGTTTAGACTTCCCAACAAGCACAGATACGCAGTATTTT.

In its sample, this clone was seen a few times. The chain carries TRBV30 and TRBJ2-1; D possibly corresponds to TRBD2 (6 bases). The V gene lost 1 base and the J gene lost 1 base, with 11 bases spanning the gap. This CDR3 has 15 amino acids. Germline CDR1 GTSNPN, CDR2 SVGIG (reference sequence). The CDR3 DNA sequence: TGTGCCTGGAGTGGATACGGGACTTCCTACAATGAGCAGTTCTTC. This codes for CAWSGYGTSYNEQFF.

The chain is built from TRBV5-8 and TRBJ1-3; a possible D gene is TRBD1 (6 bases). Trimming removed 4 bases from V and 2 bases from J, with 10 bases in between. CDR3 size: 14 residues. The V gene's germline CDR1 is SGHTS and CDR2 YDEGEE. The CDR3 coding sequence is TGTGCCAGCAGCCTGGGACAAACTGGAAACACCATATATTTT. It codes for CASSLGQTGNTIYF.